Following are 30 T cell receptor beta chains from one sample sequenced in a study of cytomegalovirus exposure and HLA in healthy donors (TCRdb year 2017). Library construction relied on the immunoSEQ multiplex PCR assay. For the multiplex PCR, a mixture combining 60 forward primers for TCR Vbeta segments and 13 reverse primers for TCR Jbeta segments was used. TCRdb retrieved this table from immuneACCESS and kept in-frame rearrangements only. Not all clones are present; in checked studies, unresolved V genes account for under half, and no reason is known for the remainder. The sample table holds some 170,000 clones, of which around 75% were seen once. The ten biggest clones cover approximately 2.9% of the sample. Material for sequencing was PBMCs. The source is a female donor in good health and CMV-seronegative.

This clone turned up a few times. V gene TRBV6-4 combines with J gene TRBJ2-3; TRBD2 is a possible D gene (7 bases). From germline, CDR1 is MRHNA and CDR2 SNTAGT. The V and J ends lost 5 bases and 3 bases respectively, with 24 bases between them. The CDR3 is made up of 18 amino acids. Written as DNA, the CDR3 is TGTGCCAGCAGTCCCTCAGCGGAGGGGGGGCCTGAAACAGATACGCAGTATTTT. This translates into CASSPSAEGGPETDTQYF.

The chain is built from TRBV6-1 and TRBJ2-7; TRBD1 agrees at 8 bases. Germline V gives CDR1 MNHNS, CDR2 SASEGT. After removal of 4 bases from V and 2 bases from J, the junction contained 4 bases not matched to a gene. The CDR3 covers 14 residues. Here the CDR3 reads CASSVGQGAYEQYF. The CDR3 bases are TGTGCCAGCAGTGTAGGACAGGGAGCCTACGAGCAGTACTTC.

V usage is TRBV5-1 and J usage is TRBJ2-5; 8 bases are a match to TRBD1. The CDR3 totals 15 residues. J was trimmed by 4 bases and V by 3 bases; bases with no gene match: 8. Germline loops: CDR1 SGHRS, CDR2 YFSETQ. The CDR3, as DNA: TGCGCCAGCAGCTCCGGGACAGGCCCCCGAGAGACCCAGTACTTC. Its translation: CASSSGTGPRETQYF.

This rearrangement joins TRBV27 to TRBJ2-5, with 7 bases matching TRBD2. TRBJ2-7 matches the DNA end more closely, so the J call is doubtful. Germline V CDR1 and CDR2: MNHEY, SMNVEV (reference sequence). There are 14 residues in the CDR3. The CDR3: CATQAGQRVYEQYF. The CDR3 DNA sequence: TGTGCCACACAAGCGGGGCAAAGGGTCTACGAGCAGTACTTC.

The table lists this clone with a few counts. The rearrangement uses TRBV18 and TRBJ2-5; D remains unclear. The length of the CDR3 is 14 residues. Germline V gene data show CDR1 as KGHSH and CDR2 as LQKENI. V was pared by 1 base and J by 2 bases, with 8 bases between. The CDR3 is CASSPRATQETQYF. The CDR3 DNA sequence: TGTGCCAGCTCACCACGGGCTACTCAAGAGACCCAGTACTTC.

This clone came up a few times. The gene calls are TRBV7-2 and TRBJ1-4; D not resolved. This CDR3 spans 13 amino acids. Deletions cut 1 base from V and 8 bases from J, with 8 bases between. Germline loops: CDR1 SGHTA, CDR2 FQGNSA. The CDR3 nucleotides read TGTGCCAGCAGCTTAGAGCCCGAAGAAAAACTGTTTTTT. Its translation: CASSLEPEEKLFF.

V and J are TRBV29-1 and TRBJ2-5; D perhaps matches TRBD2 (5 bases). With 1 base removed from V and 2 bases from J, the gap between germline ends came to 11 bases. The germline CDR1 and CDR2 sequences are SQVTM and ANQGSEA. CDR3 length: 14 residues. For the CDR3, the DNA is TGCAGCGTTGAAGGACCCGGAGGACAAGAGACCCAGTACTTC. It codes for CSVEGPGGQETQYF.

CDR3 nucleotide sequence: TGCAGCGTTCTCAGGACAGACAACTATGGCTACACCTTC. This encodes CSVLRTDNYGYTF. The chain couples TRBV29-1 to TRBJ1-2, with TRBD1 as a possible D gene (6 bases). The CDR3 sequence is 13 residues long. Germline-derived CDR1 and CDR2 are SQVTM and ANQGSEA. V lost 5 bases and J lost 2, with 12 bases in between.

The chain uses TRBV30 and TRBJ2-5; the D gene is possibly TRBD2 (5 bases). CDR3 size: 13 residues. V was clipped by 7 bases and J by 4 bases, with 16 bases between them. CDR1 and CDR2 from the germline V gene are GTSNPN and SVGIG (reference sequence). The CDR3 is CASILWERETQYF. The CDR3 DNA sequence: TGTGCCTCTATTCTTTGGGAGCGAGAGACCCAGTACTTC. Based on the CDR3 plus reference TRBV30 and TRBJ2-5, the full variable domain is SQTIHQWPATLVQPVGSPLSLECTVEGTSNPNLYWYRQAAGRGLQLLFYSVGIGQISSEVPQNLSASRPQDRQFILSSKKLLLSDSGFYLCASILWERETQYFGPGTRLLVL.

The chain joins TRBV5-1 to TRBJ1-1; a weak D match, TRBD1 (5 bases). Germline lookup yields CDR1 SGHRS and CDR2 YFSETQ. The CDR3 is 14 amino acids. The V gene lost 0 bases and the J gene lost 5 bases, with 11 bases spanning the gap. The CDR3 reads CASSLVGGGTEAFF. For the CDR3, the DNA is TGCGCCAGCAGCTTGGTAGGTGGGGGGACTGAAGCTTTCTTT.

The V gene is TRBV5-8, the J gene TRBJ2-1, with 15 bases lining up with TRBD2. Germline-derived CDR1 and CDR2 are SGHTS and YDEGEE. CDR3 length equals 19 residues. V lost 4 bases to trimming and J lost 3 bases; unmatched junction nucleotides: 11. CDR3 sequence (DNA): TGTGCCAGCAGCATAGGAGGACTAGCGGGGGGGCGCAGCTACAATGAGCAGTTCTTC. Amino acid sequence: CASSIGGLAGGRSYNEQFF.

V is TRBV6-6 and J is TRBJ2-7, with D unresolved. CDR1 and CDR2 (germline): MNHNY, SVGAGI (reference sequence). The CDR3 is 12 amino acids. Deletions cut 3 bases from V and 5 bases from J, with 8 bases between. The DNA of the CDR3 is TGTGCCAGCAGTTATAATCAGGACGAGCAGTACTTC. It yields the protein CASSYNQDEQYF.

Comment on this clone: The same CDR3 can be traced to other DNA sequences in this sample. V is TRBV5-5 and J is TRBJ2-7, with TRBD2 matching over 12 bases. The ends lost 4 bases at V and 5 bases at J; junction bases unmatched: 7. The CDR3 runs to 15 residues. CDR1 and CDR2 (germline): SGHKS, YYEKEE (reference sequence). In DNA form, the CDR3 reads TGTGCCAGCAGCCCCAGACTAGCGGGAGAGGACGAGCAGTACTTC. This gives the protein CASSPRLAGEDEQYF.

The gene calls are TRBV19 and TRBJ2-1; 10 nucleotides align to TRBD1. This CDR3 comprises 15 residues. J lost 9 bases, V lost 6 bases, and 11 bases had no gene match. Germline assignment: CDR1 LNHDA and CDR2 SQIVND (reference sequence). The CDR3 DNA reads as TGTGCCAGTAGCTCCCCCCGGGACAGGGGAGGTGAGCAGTTCTTC. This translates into CASSSPRDRGGEQFF. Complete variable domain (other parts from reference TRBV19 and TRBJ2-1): DGGITQSPKYLFRKEGQNVTLSCEQNLNHDAMYWYRQDPGQGLRLIYYSQIVNDFQKGDIAEGYSVSREKKESFPLTVTSAQKNPTAFYLCASSSPRDRGGEQFFGPGTRLTVL.

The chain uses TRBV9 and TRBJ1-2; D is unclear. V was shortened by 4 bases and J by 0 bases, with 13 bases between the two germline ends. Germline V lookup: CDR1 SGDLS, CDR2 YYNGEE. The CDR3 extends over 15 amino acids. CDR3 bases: TGTGCCAGCAGCCCTCGGGTGCGGACTAACTATGGCTACACCTTC. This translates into CASSPRVRTNYGYTF. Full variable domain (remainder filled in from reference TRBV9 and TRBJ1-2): DSGVTQTPKHLITATGQRVTLRCSPRSGDLSVYWYQQSLDQGLQFLIQYYNGEERAKGNILERFSAQQFPDLHSELNLSSLELGDSALYFCASSPRVRTNYGYTFGSGTRLTVV.

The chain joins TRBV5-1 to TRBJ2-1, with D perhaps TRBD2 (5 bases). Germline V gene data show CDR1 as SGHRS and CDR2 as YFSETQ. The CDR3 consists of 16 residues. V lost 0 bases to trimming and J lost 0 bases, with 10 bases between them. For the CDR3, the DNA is TGCGCCAGCAGCTTGGTCGGGATGAGCTCCTACAATGAGCAGTTCTTC. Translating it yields CASSLVGMSSYNEQFF.

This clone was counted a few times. The CDR3 coding sequence is TGTGCCAGCAGAAGACAGGGAGACTCCTACGAGCAGTACTTC. Translated, it gives CASRRQGDSYEQYF. The chain is built from TRBV28 and TRBJ2-7; TRBD1 aligns across 7 bases. This CDR3 contains 14 residues. Losses at the gene ends were 6 bases for V and 0 bases for J; bases not matched to a gene: 5. CDR1 is MDHEN and CDR2 is SYDVKM in the germline V gene.

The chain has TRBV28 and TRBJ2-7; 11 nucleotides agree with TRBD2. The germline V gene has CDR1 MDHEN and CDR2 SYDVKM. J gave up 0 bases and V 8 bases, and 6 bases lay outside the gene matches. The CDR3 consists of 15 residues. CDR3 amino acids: CASGTSGQGSYEQYF. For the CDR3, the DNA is TGTGCCAGCGGGACTAGCGGCCAGGGCTCCTACGAGCAGTACTTC.

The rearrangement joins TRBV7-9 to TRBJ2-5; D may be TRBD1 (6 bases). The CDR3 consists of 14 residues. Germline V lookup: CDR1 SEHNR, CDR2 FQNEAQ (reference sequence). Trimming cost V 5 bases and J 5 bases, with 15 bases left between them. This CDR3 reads CASSPTGTGETQYF. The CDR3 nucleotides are TGTGCCAGCAGCCCTACAGGGACGGGGGAGACCCAGTACTTC.

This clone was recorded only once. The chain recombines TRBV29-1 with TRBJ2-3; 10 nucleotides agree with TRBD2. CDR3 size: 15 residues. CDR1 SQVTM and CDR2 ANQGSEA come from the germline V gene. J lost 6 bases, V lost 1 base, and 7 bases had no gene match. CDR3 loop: CSVEGQREGPDTQYF. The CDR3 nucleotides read TGCAGCGTTGAAGGACAGCGGGAGGGCCCGGATACGCAGTATTTT.

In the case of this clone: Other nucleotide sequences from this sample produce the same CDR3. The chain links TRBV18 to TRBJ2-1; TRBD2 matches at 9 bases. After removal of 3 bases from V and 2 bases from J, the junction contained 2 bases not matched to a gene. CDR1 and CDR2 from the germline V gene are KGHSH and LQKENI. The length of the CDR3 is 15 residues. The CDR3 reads CASSPTSGTYNEQFF. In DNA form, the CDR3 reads TGTGCCAGCTCACCGACTAGCGGAACCTACAATGAGCAGTTCTTC.

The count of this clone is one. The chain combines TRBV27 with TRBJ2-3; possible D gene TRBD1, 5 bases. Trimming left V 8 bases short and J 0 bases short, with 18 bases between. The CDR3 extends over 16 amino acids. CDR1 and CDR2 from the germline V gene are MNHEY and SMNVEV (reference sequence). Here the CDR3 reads CASGAWGGTSTDTQYF. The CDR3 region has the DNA TGTGCCAGCGGGGCTTGGGGCGGAACTAGCACAGATACGCAGTATTTT.

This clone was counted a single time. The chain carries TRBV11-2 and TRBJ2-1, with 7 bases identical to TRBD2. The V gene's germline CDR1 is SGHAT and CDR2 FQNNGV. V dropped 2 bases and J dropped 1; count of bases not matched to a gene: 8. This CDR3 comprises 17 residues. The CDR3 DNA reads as TGTGCCAGCAGCTTATGGTCCCTAGCGGCATCCTACAATGAGCAGTTCTTC. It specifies CASSLWSLAASYNEQFF. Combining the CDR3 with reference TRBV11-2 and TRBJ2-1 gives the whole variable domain EAGVAQSPRYKIIEKRQSVAFWCNPISGHATLYWYQQILGQGPKLLIQFQNNGVVDDSQLPKDRFSAERLKGVDSTLKIQPAKLEDSAVYLCASSLWSLAASYNEQFFGPGTRLTVL.

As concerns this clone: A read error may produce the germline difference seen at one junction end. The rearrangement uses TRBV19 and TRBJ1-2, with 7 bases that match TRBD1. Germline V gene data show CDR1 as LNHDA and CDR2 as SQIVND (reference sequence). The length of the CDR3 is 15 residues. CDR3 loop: CASSIFGDSYTAIAF. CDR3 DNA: TGTGCCAGTAGTATTTTCGGGGACAGTTACACAGCTATCGCCTTC. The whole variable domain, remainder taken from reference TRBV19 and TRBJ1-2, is DGGITQSPKYLFRKEGQNVTLSCEQNLNHDAMYWYRQDPGQGLRLIYYSQIVNDFQKGDIAEGYSVSREKKESFPLTVTSAQKNPTAFYLCASSIFGDSYTAIAFGSGTRLTVV.

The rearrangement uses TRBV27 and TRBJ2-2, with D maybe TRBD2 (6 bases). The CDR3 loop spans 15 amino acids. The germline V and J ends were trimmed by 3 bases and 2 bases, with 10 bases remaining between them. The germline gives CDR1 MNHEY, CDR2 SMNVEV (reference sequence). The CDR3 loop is CASSFIGGNTGELFF. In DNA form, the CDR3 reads TGTGCCAGCAGTTTTATCGGGGGAAACACCGGGGAGCTGTTTTTT.

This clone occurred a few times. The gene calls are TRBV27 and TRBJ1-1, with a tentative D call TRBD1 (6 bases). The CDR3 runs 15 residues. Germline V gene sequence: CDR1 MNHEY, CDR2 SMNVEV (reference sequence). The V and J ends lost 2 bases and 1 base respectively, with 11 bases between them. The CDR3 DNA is TGTGCCAGCAGTTTAGTCGGACAGAGGAACACTGAAGCTTTCTTT. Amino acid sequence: CASSLVGQRNTEAFF.

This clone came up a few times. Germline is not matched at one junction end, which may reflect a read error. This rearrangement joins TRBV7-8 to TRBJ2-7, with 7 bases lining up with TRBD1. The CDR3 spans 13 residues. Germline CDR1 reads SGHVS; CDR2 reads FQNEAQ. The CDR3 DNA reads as TGTGCCAGCAGCTTAGATGGCAGGGGGAAGGTGAACTTC. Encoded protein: CASSLDGRGKVNF.

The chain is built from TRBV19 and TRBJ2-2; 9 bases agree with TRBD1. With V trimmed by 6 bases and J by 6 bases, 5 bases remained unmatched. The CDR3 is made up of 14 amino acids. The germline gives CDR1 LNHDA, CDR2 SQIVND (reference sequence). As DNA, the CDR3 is TGTGCCAGTAGCATGGACAGGGGAGCCGGGGAGCTGTTTTTT. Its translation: CASSMDRGAGELFF.

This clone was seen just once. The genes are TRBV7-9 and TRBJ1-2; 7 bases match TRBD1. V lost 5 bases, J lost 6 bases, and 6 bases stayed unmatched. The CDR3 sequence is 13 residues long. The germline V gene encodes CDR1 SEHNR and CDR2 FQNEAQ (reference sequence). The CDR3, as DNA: TGTGCCAGCAGCCAGGACAGGTCCCATGGCTACACCTTC. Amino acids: CASSQDRSHGYTF.

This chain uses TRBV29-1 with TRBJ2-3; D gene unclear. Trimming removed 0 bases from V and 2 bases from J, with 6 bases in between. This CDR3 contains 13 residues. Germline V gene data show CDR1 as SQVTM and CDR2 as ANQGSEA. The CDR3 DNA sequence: TGCAGCGTTGAAGATCCGTTCACAGATACGCAGTATTTT. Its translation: CSVEDPFTDTQYF.